Included here is one TCR beta chain sequence, with context. This sample was included in a study of blood T cell repertoires in COVID-19. Measured with immunoSEQ multiplex PCR; TCRdb has only the in-frame clones, and not every one. The data contain 150,000 to 200,000 clones, about four fifths of them singletons. This TCR was recovered from a man aged 60 to 75 with active or convalescent COVID-19. Sequenced input: peripheral blood.

The CDR3 is CASSLGYGGAEGKLFF. CDR3 sequence (DNA): TGCGCCAGCAGCTTGGGGTATGGAGGAGCTGAAGGAAAACTGTTTTTT. V gene TRBV5-1 combines with J gene TRBJ1-4; D uncertain. V lost 0 bases to trimming and J lost 10 bases, with 19 bases between them. This CDR3 comprises 16 residues. Germline lookup yields CDR1 SGHRS and CDR2 YFSETQ.